A single sample is the source of the 3 T cell receptor beta chains below, sequenced in a study of blood T cell repertoires in COVID-19. Libraries were prepared by immunoSEQ multiplex PCR; TCRdb keeps only in-frame clonotypes and omits some of them. The sample carries about 480,000 clones, more than 85% recorded once. The sequenced sample consisted of PBMCs or T cells enriched from blood (not recorded which). All receptors come from an older woman who had recovered from COVID-19.

The chain has TRBV2 and TRBJ1-4; TRBD1 matches 8 bases. Germline assignment: CDR1 SNHLY and CDR2 FYNNEI. Unmatched junction bases numbered 7, after V lost 6 bases and J lost 4 bases. The CDR3 runs to 15 residues. The DNA for the CDR3 is TGTGCCAGCAGACCTGACAGGGGATTTAATGAAAAACTGTTTTTT. Translated, it gives CASRPDRGFNEKLFF.

The chain links TRBV23-1 to TRBJ2-5, with 15 bases identical to TRBD2. TRBV23-1 is an ORF, with its function uncertain. The CDR3 is made up of 17 amino acids. V trimming: 2 bases; J trimming: 4 bases; junction bases outside the gene matches: 5. CDR3 DNA sequence: TGCGCCAGCAGTCAACCCCGGACTAGCGGGGGGGTAGAGACCCAGTACTTC. Its translation: CASSQPRTSGGVETQYF.

This chain uses TRBV21-1 with TRBJ2-3; TRBD2 reflects the table's D call only, with no check against the DNA. TRBV21-1 is listed as a pseudogene. This CDR3 comprises 14 residues. The CDR3 is CASSNQTSTDTQYF. CDR3 nucleotide sequence: TGTGCCAGCAGCAATCAGACTAGCACAGATACGCAGTATTTT.